The 7 T cell receptor beta chains in this list originate from one sample, sequenced in a study of low-dose radiotherapy and immunotherapy resistance in tumors. Time point meaning: after trial treatment. As to treatment: LDRT plus nivolumab, ipilimumab, low-dose cyclophosphamide and aspirin (RACIN trial). Alpha and beta chains were covered, as first-strand cDNA relied on TRAV- and TRBV-specific primers. Both a constant-region primer and a V-primer adapter served to amplify TCRs across roughly 22 PCR cycles. MiXCR, run by TCRdb on the reads, gives a single entry per CDR3 protein. Of around 33,000 distinct CDR3 sequences detected, under 55% appear once; the ten largest clones hold around 6%. This specimen was PBMCs, taken after low-dose radiotherapy plus immunotherapy. These receptor sequences come from a male donor with gallbladder cancer.

This clonotype was detected a few times. The chain couples TRBV12-3 or TRBV12-4 to TRBJ2-1, with 11 bases fitting TRBD2. The CDR3 spans 15 residues. V shed 5 bases and J 2 bases; nucleotides not matched to a gene: 2. The CDR3 sequence: CASSRLAGTYNEQFF. CDR3 DNA sequence: TGTGCCAGCAGTCGACTAGCGGGAACCTACAATGAGCAGTTCTTC.

This rearrangement joins TRBV20-1 to TRBJ2-3; TRBD2 might be the D (5 bases). This CDR3 contains 14 residues. The ends were cut back, 0 bases at V and 4 bases at J, with 11 bases in the middle. The germline V gene has CDR1 DFQATT and CDR2 SNEGSKA (reference sequence). The CDR3 loop reads CSARDSGTADTQYF. The CDR3, as DNA: TGCAGTGCTAGAGATTCGGGAACGGCAGATACGCAGTATTTT.

In this sample, this clonotype turned up once. This sequence joins TRBV28 and TRBJ2-3, with 9 bases that match TRBD1. J gave up 3 bases and V 8 bases, and 3 bases lay outside the gene matches. CDR1 and CDR2 from the germline V gene are MDHEN and SYDVKM. This CDR3 is 13 amino acids long. CDR3 region: CASCGTGTDTQYF. CDR3 DNA: TGTGCCAGCTGCGGGACAGGGACAGATACGCAGTATTTT. Together with reference TRBV28 and TRBJ2-3, the CDR3 gives the full variable domain: DVKVTQSSRYLVKRTGEKVFLECVQDMDHENMFWYRQDPGLGLRLIYFSYDVKMKEKGDIPEGYSVSREKKERFSLILESASTNQTSMYLCASCGTGTDTQYFGPGTRLTVL.

This clonotype occurred many times. For the CDR3, the DNA is TGTGCCAGCAGGCAGGGGTATCAGCCCCAGCATTTT. Translation: CASRQGYQPQHF. J is TRBJ1-5 and V is TRBV27; weak D call: TRBD1 (6 bases). Trimming removed 6 bases at V and 5 bases at J, with 8 bases between. CDR1 and CDR2 (germline): MNHEY, SMNVEV (reference sequence). This CDR3 region has 12 residues.

The chain joins TRBV5-6 to TRBJ2-3, with a weak D call TRBD2 (6 bases). V shed 5 bases and J shed 4 bases, with 17 bases lying between them. This CDR3 has 15 amino acids. Germline V gene lookup returns CDR1 SGHDT and CDR2 YYEEEE. CDR3 in amino acids: CASSPSGGVADTQYF. The CDR3 DNA follows: TGTGCCAGCAGTCCCTCTGGCGGGGTCGCAGATACGCAGTATTTT. Based on the CDR3 plus reference TRBV5-6 and TRBJ2-3, the full variable domain is DAGVTQSPTHLIKTRGQQVTLRCSPKSGHDTVSWYQQALGQGPQFIFQYYEEEERQRGNFPDRFSGHQFPNYSSELNVNALLLGDSALYLCASSPSGGVADTQYFGPGTRLTVL.

The chain couples TRBV20-1 to TRBJ1-1; possible D gene TRBD1, 6 bases. The length of the CDR3 is 13 residues. Germline V CDR1 and CDR2: DFQATT, SNEGSKA (reference sequence). Deletions cut 3 bases from V and 3 bases from J, with 11 bases between. The CDR3 nucleotides are TGCAGTGCTAGGCGGGGGCGAGACACTGAAGCTTTCTTT. This sequence encodes CSARRGRDTEAFF.

The chain has TRBV4-1 and TRBJ2-7; tentative D call: TRBD2 (5 bases). Trimming cost V 0 bases and J 3 bases, with 9 bases left between them. This CDR3 has 14 residues. From germline, CDR1 is MGHRA and CDR2 YSYEKL. CDR3 nucleotide sequence: TGCGCCAGCAGCCAAGATCTAGGAGGCTACGAGCAGTACTTC. Protein sequence: CASSQDLGGYEQYF.